Reported below is one T cell receptor (beta chain). Its antigen is undetermined. This entry is derived from a study of Tregs in tolerant kidney transplant recipients. After roughly six days with irradiated graft donor PBMCs, CFSE-labeled recipient PBMCs were FACS-sorted. Germline loops: CDR1 SGHRS, CDR2 YFSETQ. CDR3 length: 16 amino acids. Trimming cost V 0 bases and J 6 bases, with 18 bases left between them. Profiled with immunoSEQ multiplex PCR; TCRdb holds only in-frame clones, not every one. The sample shows fewer than 20,000 clones, around 49% of them seen only once. The V gene is TRBV5-1, the J gene TRBJ1-1, with D unclear. The sequence was obtained from a human patient who received a combined kidney and bone marrow transplant. Sample: CD4+ T cells from blood cultured with allogeneic cells, taken before the transplant. CDR3: CASSLVSTLFKPEAFF. The CDR3 DNA follows: TGCGCCAGCAGCTTGGTGTCTACGTTGTTTAAACCTGAAGCTTTCTTT.